This note documents a single T cell receptor beta chain sequence. The antigen is not known. The CDR3 runs to 14 residues. V gave up 10 bases and J gave up 5 bases, with 18 bases separating them. CDR1 ENHRY and CDR2 SYGVKD come from the germline V gene. This entry comes from a study of blood T cells in healthy people across ages. Findings of the study overall: Leaving the PBMCs unsorted stopped any conclusive comparison of naive versus antigen-experienced cells.

A sample-barcoded 5' primer and a J-beta primer mix were used in a second PCR of roughly 6 to 11 cycles. TCRdb reprocessed the 5' RACE reads via MiXCR and lists one record per CDR3 protein. The sample shows approximately 960,000 distinct CDR3 sequences, almost 30% of them seen only once. These data are also associated with another study on T cells of mothers and their children. From that study: RNA that had been extracted went wholly into cDNA synthesis, at around 1.6 ug per 15 ul. Unrelated mother-child pairs always had slightly, but never significantly, lower normalized overlap than related pairs. Across the analysis, no persistent microchimeric T cell clones were detected.

The sequence came from a woman aged 40 to 49 in good health. Sequencing input: blood. This chain joins TRBV10-3 and TRBJ1-5; no firm D call. CDR3 in amino acids: CASRRAFGHQPQHF. The CDR3 DNA reads TGTGCCAGCAGACGGGCGTTTGGACATCAGCCCCAGCATTTT.